This paragraph covers one T cell receptor (beta chain) sequence. Source study methods: TCRs per sample had a median of approximately 96,000 and ranged from roughly 20,000 to 690,600. TCRdb re-called the RACE reads with MiXCR, one entry per CDR3 protein. The V and J calls and clone size come from TCRdb's table, not from the authors' own analysis. This sample carries some 97,000 distinct CDR3 sequences, 27% of them seen once, and the ten largest clones take 9% to 12%. The germline V gene encodes CDR1 MDHEN and CDR2 SYDVKM. J gave up 3 bases and V 3 bases, and 8 bases lay outside the gene matches. The CDR3 extends over 17 amino acids. The data derive from a study of human T cells and chemical hapten exposure. The wider study: Patches with 0.01% DPC went on the upper back, and the tests were read at 6 days. Per-sample TCR yield variability stemmed mainly from small pooled library volume differences.

Indicated time point: patch test 3, about 24 weeks after DPC sensitization. The treatment was: therapeutic diphenylcyclopropenone sensitization with weekly scalp DPC. Blood collection took place prior to placing each patch test. The V gene is TRBV28, the J gene TRBJ1-5, with 10 bases lining up with TRBD1. The sequence came from a middle-aged man with alopecia areata. Some clones in this sample may be carry-over from other donors' samples. The sample here was whole blood, taken in connection with sensitization to the hapten diphenylcyclopropenone (DPC). The CDR3 here is CASSLFLGTGDNQPQHF. The CDR3 DNA is TGTGCCAGCAGTTTGTTCCTAGGGACAGGGGACAATCAGCCCCAGCATTTT. The complete variable domain, with remaining parts taken from reference TRBV28 and TRBJ1-5, reads DVKVTQSSRYLVKRTGEKVFLECVQDMDHENMFWYRQDPGLGLRLIYFSYDVKMKEKGDIPEGYSVSREKKERFSLILESASTNQTSMYLCASSLFLGTGDNQPQHFGDGTRLSIL.